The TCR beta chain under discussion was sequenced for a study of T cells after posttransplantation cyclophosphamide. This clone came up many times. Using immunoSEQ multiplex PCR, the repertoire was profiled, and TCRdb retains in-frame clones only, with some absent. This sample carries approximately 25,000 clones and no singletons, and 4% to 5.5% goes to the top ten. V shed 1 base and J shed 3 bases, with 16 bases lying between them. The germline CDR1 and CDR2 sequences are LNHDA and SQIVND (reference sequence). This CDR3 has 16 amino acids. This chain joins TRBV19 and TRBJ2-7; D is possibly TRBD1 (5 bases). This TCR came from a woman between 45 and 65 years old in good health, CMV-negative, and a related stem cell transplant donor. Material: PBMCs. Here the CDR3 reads CASSIVGEGALYEQYF. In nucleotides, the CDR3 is TGTGCCAGTAGTATAGTTGGGGAAGGGGCGCTCTACGAGCAGTACTTC.